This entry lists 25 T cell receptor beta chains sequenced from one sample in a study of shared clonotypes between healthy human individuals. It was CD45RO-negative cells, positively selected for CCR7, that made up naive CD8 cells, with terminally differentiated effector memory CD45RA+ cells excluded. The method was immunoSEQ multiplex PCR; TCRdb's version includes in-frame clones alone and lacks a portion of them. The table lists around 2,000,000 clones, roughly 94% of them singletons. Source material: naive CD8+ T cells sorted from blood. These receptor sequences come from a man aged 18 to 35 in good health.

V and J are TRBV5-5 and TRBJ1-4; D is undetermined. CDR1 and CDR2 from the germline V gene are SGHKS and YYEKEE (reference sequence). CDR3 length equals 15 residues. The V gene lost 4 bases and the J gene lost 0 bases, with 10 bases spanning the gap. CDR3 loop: CASSPLGPTNEKLFF. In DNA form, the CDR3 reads TGTGCCAGCAGCCCACTAGGGCCAACTAATGAAAAACTGTTTTTT.

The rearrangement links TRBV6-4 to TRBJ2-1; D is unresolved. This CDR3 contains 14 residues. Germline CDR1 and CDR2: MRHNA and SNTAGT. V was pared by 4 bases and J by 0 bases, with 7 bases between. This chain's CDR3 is CASSVFSSYNEQFF. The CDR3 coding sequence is TGTGCCAGCAGTGTCTTCAGCTCCTACAATGAGCAGTTCTTC.

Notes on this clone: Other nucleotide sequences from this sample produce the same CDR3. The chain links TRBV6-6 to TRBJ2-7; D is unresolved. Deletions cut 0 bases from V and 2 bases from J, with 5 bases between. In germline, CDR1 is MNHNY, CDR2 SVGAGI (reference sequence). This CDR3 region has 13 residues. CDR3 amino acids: CASSYSGPYEQYF. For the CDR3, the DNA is TGTGCCAGCAGTTACTCGGGCCCCTACGAGCAGTACTTC.

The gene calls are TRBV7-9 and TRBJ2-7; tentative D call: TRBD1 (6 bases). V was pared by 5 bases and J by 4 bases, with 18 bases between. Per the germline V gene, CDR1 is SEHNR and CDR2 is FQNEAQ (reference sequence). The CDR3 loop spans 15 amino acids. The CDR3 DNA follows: TGTGCCAGCAGCAGACCCGGGACAAAGTTTTACGAGCAGTACTTC. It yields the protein CASSRPGTKFYEQYF. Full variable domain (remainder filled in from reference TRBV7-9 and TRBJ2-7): DTGVSQNPRHKITKRGQNVTFRCDPISEHNRLYWYRQTLGQGPEFLTYFQNEAQLEKSRLLSDRFSAERPKGSFSTLEIQRTEQGDSAMYLCASSRPGTKFYEQYFGPGTRLTVT.

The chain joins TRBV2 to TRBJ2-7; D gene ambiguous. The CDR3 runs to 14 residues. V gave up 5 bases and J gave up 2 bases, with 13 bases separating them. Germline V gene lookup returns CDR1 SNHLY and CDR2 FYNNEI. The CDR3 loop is CASSKDDEAYEQYF. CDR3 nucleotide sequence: TGTGCCAGCAGTAAAGATGATGAAGCCTACGAGCAGTACTTC.

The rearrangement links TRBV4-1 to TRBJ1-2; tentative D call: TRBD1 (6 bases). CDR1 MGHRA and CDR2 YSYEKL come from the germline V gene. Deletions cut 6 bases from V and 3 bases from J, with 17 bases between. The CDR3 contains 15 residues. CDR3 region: CASRLRPGGDYGYTF. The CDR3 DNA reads TGCGCCAGCAGACTAAGACCGGGGGGCGACTATGGCTACACCTTC.

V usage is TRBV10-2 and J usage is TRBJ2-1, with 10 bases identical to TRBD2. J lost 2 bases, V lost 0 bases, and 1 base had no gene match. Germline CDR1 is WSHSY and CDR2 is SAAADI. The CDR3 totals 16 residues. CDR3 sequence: CASSESGTSAYNEQFF. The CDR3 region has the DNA TGCGCCAGCAGTGAGTCGGGGACTAGCGCCTACAATGAGCAGTTCTTC.

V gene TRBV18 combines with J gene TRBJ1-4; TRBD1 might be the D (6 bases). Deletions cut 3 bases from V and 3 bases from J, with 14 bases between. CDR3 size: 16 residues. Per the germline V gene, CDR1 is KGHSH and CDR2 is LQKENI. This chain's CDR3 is CASSPPGGAANEKLFF. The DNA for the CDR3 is TGTGCCAGCTCACCGCCCGGGGGGGCTGCTAATGAAAAACTGTTTTTT. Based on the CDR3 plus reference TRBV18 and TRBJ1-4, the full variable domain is NAGVMQNPRHLVRRRGQEARLRCSPMKGHSHVYWYRQLPEEGLKFMVYLQKENIIDESGMPKERFSAEFPKEGPSILRIQQVVRGDSAAYFCASSPPGGAANEKLFFGSGTQLSVL.

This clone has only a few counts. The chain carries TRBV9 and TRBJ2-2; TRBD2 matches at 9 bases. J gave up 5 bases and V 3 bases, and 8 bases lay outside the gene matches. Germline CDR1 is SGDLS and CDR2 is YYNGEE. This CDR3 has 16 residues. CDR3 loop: CASSALTSGYTGELFF. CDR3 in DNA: TGTGCCAGCAGCGCGCTGACTAGCGGCTATACCGGGGAGCTGTTTTTT.

The chain's CDR3 is CASTHVQFSNTEAFF. The DNA for the CDR3 is TGTGCCAGCACCCATGTACAGTTTTCGAACACTGAAGCTTTCTTT. The chain recombines TRBV7-9 with TRBJ1-1, with unresolved D. The V end was cut by 7 bases, the J end by 1 base, with 16 bases between. This CDR3 spans 15 amino acids. Germline V gene data show CDR1 as SEHNR and CDR2 as FQNEAQ (reference sequence).

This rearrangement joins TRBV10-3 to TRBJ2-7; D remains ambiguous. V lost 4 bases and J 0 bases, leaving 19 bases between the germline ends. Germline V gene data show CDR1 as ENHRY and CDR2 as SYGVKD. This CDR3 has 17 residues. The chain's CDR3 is CAISVLAVVGSSYEQYF. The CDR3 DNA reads TGTGCCATCAGTGTCCTGGCGGTGGTGGGCAGCTCCTACGAGCAGTACTTC.

The DNA of the CDR3 is TGTGCCAGCAGTTTTAGAGTCCCCACGCTCACGAATGAAAAACTGTTTTTT. This sequence encodes CASSFRVPTLTNEKLFF. The rearrangement joins TRBV27 to TRBJ1-4; D remains unclear. With 3 bases removed from V and 5 bases from J, the gap between germline ends came to 19 bases. CDR3 length: 17 residues. From germline, CDR1 is MNHEY and CDR2 SMNVEV (reference sequence).

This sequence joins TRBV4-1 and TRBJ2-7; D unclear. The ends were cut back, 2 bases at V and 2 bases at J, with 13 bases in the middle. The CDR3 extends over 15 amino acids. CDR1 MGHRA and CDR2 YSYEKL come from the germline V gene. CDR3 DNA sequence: TGCGCCAGCAGCCAAACTCCGGCGGCTACCTACGAGCAGTACTTC. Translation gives CASSQTPAATYEQYF.

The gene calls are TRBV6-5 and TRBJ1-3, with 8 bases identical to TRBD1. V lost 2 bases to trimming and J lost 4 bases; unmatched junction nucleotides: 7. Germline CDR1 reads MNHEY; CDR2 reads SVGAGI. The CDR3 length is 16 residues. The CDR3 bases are TGTGCCAGCAGTTACGCCGAGGACAGGGCGGGAAACACCATATATTTT. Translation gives CASSYAEDRAGNTIYF.

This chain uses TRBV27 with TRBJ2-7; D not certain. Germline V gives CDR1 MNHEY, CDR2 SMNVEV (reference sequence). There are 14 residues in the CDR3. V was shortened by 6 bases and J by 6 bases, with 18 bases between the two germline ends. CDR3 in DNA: TGTGCCAGCAGGGAACTGGGATTAATGGCCGAGCAGTACTTC. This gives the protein CASRELGLMAEQYF.

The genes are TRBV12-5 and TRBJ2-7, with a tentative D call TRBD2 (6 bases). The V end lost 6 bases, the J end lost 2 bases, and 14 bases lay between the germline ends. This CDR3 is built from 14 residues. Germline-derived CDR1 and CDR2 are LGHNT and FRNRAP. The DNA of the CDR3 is TGTGCTAGTGGCAGCATGGGGGGAACCTACGAGCAGTACTTC. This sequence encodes CASGSMGGTYEQYF.

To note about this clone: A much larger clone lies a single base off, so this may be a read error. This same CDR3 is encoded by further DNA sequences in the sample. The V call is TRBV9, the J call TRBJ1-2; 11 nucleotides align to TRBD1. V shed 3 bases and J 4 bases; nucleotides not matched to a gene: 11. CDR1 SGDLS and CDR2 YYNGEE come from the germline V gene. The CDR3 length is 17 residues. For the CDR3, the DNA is TGTGCCAGCAGCGCGACCGGGACAGGGGGTGCGTTCTATGGCTACACCTTC. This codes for CASSATGTGGAFYGYTF.

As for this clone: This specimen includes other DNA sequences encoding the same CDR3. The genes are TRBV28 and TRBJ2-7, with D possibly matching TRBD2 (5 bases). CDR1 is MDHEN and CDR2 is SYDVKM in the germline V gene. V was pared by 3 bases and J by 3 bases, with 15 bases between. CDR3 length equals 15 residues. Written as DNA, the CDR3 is TGTGCCAGCAGTTTCCCCGGGGATCTCTTCTACGAGCAGTACTTC. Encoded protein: CASSFPGDLFYEQYF.

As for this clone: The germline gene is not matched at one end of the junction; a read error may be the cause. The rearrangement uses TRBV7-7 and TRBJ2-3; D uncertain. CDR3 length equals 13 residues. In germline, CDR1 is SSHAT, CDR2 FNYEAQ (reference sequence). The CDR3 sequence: CASSFGLTDTQYF. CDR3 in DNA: TGTGCTAGCAGCTTTGGCCTCACAGATACGCAGTATTTT.

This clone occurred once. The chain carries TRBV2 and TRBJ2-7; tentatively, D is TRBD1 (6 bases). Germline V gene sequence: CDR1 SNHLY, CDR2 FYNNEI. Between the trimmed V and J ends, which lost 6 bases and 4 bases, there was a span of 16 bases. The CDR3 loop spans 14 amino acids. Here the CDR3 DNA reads TGTGCCAGCAGACCCAGGGGAGACGCTTACGAGCAGTACTTC. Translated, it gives CASRPRGDAYEQYF.

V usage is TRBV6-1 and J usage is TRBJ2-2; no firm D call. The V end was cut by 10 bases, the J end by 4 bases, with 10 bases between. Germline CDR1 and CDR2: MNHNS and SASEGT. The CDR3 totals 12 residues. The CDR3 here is CATRTVTGELFF. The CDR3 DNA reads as TGTGCCACCCGAACGGTCACCGGGGAGCTGTTTTTT.

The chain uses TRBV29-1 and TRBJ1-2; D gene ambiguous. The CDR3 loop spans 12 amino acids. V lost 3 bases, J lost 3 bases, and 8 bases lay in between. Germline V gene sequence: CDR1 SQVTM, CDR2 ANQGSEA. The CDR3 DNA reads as TGCAGCGTTGAGGTAGGAGACTATGGCTACACCTTC. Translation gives CSVEVGDYGYTF.

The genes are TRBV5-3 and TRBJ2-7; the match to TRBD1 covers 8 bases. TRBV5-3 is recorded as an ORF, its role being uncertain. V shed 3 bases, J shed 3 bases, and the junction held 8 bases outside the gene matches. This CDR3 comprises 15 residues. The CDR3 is CARSYRTGFLYEQYF. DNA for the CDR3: TGTGCCAGAAGCTACCGGACAGGGTTTCTCTACGAGCAGTACTTC.

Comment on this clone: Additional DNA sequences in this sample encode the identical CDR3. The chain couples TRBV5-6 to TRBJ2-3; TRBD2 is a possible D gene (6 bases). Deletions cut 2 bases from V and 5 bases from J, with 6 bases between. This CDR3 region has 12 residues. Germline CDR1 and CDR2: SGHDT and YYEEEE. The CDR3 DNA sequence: TGTGCCAGCAGCTTCGGGGGAGATACGCAGTATTTT. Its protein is CASSFGGDTQYF.

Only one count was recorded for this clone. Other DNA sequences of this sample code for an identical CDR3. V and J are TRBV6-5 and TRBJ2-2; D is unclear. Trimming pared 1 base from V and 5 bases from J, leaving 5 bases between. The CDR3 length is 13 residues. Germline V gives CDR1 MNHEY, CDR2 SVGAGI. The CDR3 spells CASSYLGTGELFF. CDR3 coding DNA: TGTGCCAGCAGTTACTTGGGTACCGGGGAGCTGTTTTTT.